Shown below are 8 T cell receptor beta chains from a single sample sequenced in a study of T cell changes during pregnancy in multiple sclerosis. Using immunoSEQ multiplex PCR, the repertoire was profiled, and TCRdb retains in-frame clones only, with some absent. The table lists tens of thousands of clones, around 93% of them singletons, with approximately 0.93% in the top ten. This sample comprised peripheral blood, obtained in the first trimester of pregnancy. The receptors shown here come from a female donor with multiple sclerosis, enrolled in a pregnancy study.

The chain employs TRBV7-6 and TRBJ1-1; 10 bases fit TRBD1. CDR1 and CDR2 (germline): SGHVS, FNYEAQ. The V and J ends lost 3 bases and 1 base, in that order; junction bases with no gene match: 8. The CDR3 runs 17 residues. The CDR3 protein is CASSLEGQGKGNTEAFF. The CDR3 DNA reads TGTGCCAGCAGCTTGGAGGGACAGGGGAAGGGGAACACTGAAGCTTTCTTT.

This sequence joins TRBV7-8 and TRBJ2-7; 8 nucleotides line up with TRBD1. Germline trimming cut 7 bases from V and 4 bases from J; bases unmatched to any gene: 6. In germline, CDR1 is SGHVS, CDR2 FQNEAQ. The CDR3 contains 13 residues. The CDR3: CASNRDRNYEQYF. CDR3 coding DNA: TGTGCCAGCAACAGGGACAGGAATTACGAGCAGTACTTC.

The V call is TRBV18, the J call TRBJ2-5, with 10 bases fitting TRBD1. CDR1 and CDR2 from the germline V gene are KGHSH and LQKENI. The ends lost 6 bases at V and 5 bases at J; junction bases unmatched: 21. The CDR3 totals 19 residues. The CDR3 region is CASSHRGQRDRGRLETQYF. The CDR3 DNA reads as TGTGCCAGCTCTCACCGGGGTCAGCGAGACAGGGGGCGTCTCGAGACCCAGTACTTC.

V usage is TRBV5-1 and J usage is TRBJ2-1, with D possibly being TRBD2 (6 bases). The germline V and J ends were trimmed by 4 bases and 6 bases, with 23 bases remaining between them. The CDR3 spans 17 residues. CDR1 and CDR2 from the germline V gene are SGHRS and YFSETQ. CDR3 loop: CASSREGLGRFFNEQFF. DNA for the CDR3: TGCGCCAGCAGCCGAGAGGGCCTGGGGAGGTTTTTCAATGAGCAGTTCTTC.

Only one count was recorded for this clone. The chain recombines TRBV7-2 with TRBJ2-7, with D perhaps TRBD2 (6 bases). The V end lost 5 bases, the J end lost 0 bases, and 11 bases lay between the germline ends. Germline V gene sequence: CDR1 SGHTA, CDR2 FQGNSA. CDR3 length equals 14 residues. CDR3 residues: CASSPRRVSYEQYF. The CDR3 nucleotides read TGTGCCAGCAGCCCCCGGAGGGTCTCCTACGAGCAGTACTTC.

The chain employs TRBV18 and TRBJ1-3, with D uncertain. The CDR3 consists of 15 residues. Trimming left V 2 bases short and J 2 bases short, with 10 bases between. CDR1 and CDR2 from the germline V gene are KGHSH and LQKENI. CDR3 coding DNA: TGTGCCAGCTCACCAAGTCGGGATCCTGGAAACACCATATATTTT. It codes for CASSPSRDPGNTIYF.

A note on this clone: The same CDR3 can be traced to other DNA sequences in this sample. V is TRBV4-1 and J is TRBJ2-7, with TRBD1 matching over 7 bases. The V gene end was trimmed by 3 bases and the J gene end by 2 bases; junction bases not matched to a gene: 4. This CDR3 is built from 14 residues. CDR1 is MGHRA and CDR2 is YSYEKL in the germline V gene. CDR3 coding DNA: TGCGCCAGCAGCCAGGGGGACAGAGCCTACGAGCAGTACTTC. This translates into CASSQGDRAYEQYF.

The gene calls are TRBV7-2 and TRBJ1-6; no clear D gene. The CDR3 loop spans 15 amino acids. The V end was cut by 2 bases, the J end by 4 bases, with 9 bases between. CDR1 is SGHTA, CDR2 FQGNSA, per germline. The CDR3 reads CASSLSAVYNSPLHF. Here the CDR3 DNA reads TGTGCCAGCAGCTTATCCGCAGTATATAATTCACCCCTCCACTTT.